The source of this T cell receptor (beta chain) is a study of blood T cell repertoires in COVID-19. Study summary: Samples came from the United States, Italy and Spain, spanning acute and convalescent COVID-19. T cells, B-cell-depleted T cells, or PBMCs provided the cDNA or gDNA that served as material.

As processed by the authors: Amplification with reference gene primers provided the estimates of nucleated cell counts. Libraries were prepared by immunoSEQ multiplex PCR; TCRdb keeps only in-frame clonotypes and omits some of them. The V and J calls and clone size come from that table; D and trimming were worked out from the DNA. The table has 140,000 or so clones, under 90% seen once; the top ten hold around 8.4%. Germline values: CDR1 WSHSY, CDR2 SAAADI. V lost 7 bases, J lost 7 bases, and 6 bases stayed unmatched. The CDR3 has 14 amino acids. The origin of this receptor is a human donor in a cohort sampled during active COVID-19. The sample taken for sequencing was peripheral blood. The V call is TRBV10-2, the J call TRBJ2-1; 11 bases fit TRBD2. CDR3 DNA: TGCGCCAGCACTAGAGGGACTAGCGGAAATGAGCAGTTCTTC. It specifies CASTRGTSGNEQFF.